This TCR beta chain was recovered during a study of early T cells in non-severe SARS-CoV-2 infection. Overall study results and limits: The study's VDJdb matching favored anti-spike CD8 responses and missed private and CD4 specificities.

V was trimmed by 0 bases and J by 10 bases, leaving 11 bases between them. Looked up from germline, CDR1 is SGHKS and CDR2 is YYEKEE (reference sequence). This CDR3 has 13 residues. Individual cDNA molecules were tagged with unique molecular identifiers. TCRdb processed the 5' RACE reads anew with MiXCR; each CDR3 protein has one entry. The data contain some 46,000 distinct CDR3 sequences, roughly 6% of them seen just once; the ten biggest clones take up around 12%. This clonotype occurred many times. Antigen specificity is unknown. Input material: whole blood. The genes are TRBV5-5 and TRBJ1-5, with unresolved D. The sequence was collected from an adult who was a healthcare worker with PCR-confirmed SARS-CoV-2 infection or an uninfected control (not recorded which). Here the CDR3 DNA reads TGTGCCAGCAGCTTGGATCTCTCTAGACCCCAGCATTTT. Its translation is CASSLDLSRPQHF.